This T cell receptor beta chain derives from a study of spatial heterogeneity in lung cancer (dated by TCRdb to between 2019 and 2020). For the study in its entirety: Beta-chain transcripts were consistently detected in greater numbers than alpha-chain transcripts, which likely reflects a higher abundance of beta-chain transcripts. The study quantitatively compared TCR alpha and beta repertoires across multiple tumor regions, matched nontumor lung and blood in non-small cell lung cancer. At surgery, 220 tumor regions, some 61 matched nontumor lung samples and 56 PBMC samples were TCR-sequenced for both alpha and beta chains. Nonsynonymous mutation counts, determined by whole-exome sequencing of tumor tissue, were related to TCR repertoire features. In the raw uncorrected reads, each unique combination of TCR and UMI appeared more than ten times on average. On the study overall, not on this receptor specifically: Ubiquitous expanded tumor TCRs showed up in blood more often at tumor resection than at routine follow-up. Confirming at a functional level the hypothesis that regional TCRs recognize regional mutations was considered to require additional single-cell paired TCR alpha and beta sequencing.

What this sample's time point label stands for: sample taken at primary tumor resection. Without any cell sorting, TCR sequencing was performed on whole RNA extracted either from tumor and nontumor lung tissue or from cryopreserved PBMC samples. Samples were obtained from about 69 patients with early-stage, untreated non-small cell lung cancer from the lung TRACERx cohort. Patients were selected for TCR sequencing only if sufficient RNA was available from at least two tumor regions. The library was made by 5' RACE. TCRdb lists the instrument as NextSeq 500. The TCR library protocol attached a unique molecular identifier to each TCR cDNA molecule to allow correction of PCR and sequencing errors. The authors' pipeline ran thus. Decombinator tools were used for TCR identification, UMI-based error correction and CDR3 extraction. Expanded TCRs were defined as those above a frequency of 2 per 1,000, corresponding to the top 1% of the tumor frequency distribution. Rényi diversity was computed with the R vegan package after subsampling each repertoire 100 times to 5,000 TCRs. CDR3 similarity networks were built from amino acid triplet string-kernel similarity, connecting CDR3s with pairwise similarity above 0.82. TCRdb reran the public reads through fastp at Q25 and MiXCR, keeping productive beta chains. All rows with the same CDR3 protein become a single entry with the most common DNA and genes. The V and J calls here are based on TCRdb, not the publication. For this sample the table gives approximately 40,000 distinct CDR3 sequences, of which approximately 6.8% were detected only once. Jointly, the top ten make up 43% of the sample.

A distance of 10 bases separates the germline ends of V and J, which lose 7 bases and 3 bases respectively. Based on the germline V gene, the CDR1 and CDR2 sequences are MDHEN and SYDVKM. The CDR3 has 13 amino acids, counting the end cysteine and phenylalanine. Only the CDR3 DNA is retained, 39 bases long and in frame from the first base. This clonotype has only a few counts. There is no known antigen for this receptor. Base qualities were left out, and no much larger clone turns up one base away. This sample comprised PBMCs, obtained at surgery. This chain is built from TRBV28 and TRBJ1-5; the D gene assignment is ambiguous. This clonotype was obtained from a female donor with early-stage non-small cell lung cancer. Here is the DNA: TGTGCCAGCATCGCCGGTGCCAATCAGCCCCAGCATTTT. This translates into CASIAGANQPQHF.